The clone carrying this T cell receptor (beta chain) came up once. The data are from a study of T cell changes during pregnancy in multiple sclerosis. Here immunoSEQ multiplex PCR was the method, and the copy in TCRdb shows in-frame clones only, minus some. The data show tens of thousands of clones, 75% to 90% seen once. The CDR3 runs 14 residues. V was shortened by 3 bases and J by 5 bases, with 14 bases between the two germline ends. Looked up from germline, CDR1 is SGHRS and CDR2 is YFSETQ. The chain couples TRBV5-1 to TRBJ1-2, with D perhaps matching TRBD1 (6 bases). Sequenced here: CD4+ T cells from peripheral blood mononuclear cells, sampled in the third trimester of pregnancy. This clonotype was obtained from a female donor with multiple sclerosis, enrolled in a pregnancy study. The CDR3: CASSSTGEAYGYTF. The CDR3 coding sequence is TGCGCCAGCAGCTCGACAGGTGAGGCATATGGCTACACCTTC. The full variable domain, rest sourced from reference TRBV5-1 and TRBJ1-2, is KAGVTQTPRYLIKTRGQQVTLSCSPISGHRSVSWYQQTPGQGLQFLFEYFSETQRNKGNFPGRFSGRQFSNSRSEMNVSTLELGDSALYLCASSSTGEAYGYTFGSGTRLTVV.